The clone carrying this TCR beta chain has at least ten counts. This sample is drawn from a study of T cells in Graves' hyperthyroidism and ophthalmopathy. For Graves' hyperthyroidism to be stable, ophthalmopathy could not progress within 18 months. J gave up 0 bases and V 5 bases, and 7 bases lay outside the gene matches. This CDR3 is built from 17 residues. The V gene's germline CDR1 is SEHNR and CDR2 FQNEAQ (reference sequence). RNA transcripts gave rise to amplified TCR beta CDR3 regions. The primer set for the first-round RT-PCR of the TCR CDR3 was HTBI. TCRdb passed the multiplex PCR reads through MiXCR, listing each CDR3 protein once. This repertoire shows roughly 420,000 distinct CDR3 sequences, about 15% found once; its top ten account for roughly 7.4%.

Sequencing was done on a sample of blood. The V call is TRBV7-9, the J call TRBJ1-4; 9 nucleotides agree with TRBD1. This receptor was taken from a young woman with Graves' hyperthyroidism. The CDR3 DNA reads TGTGCCAGCAGCCCAAGACAGGGGGTTGCAACTAATGAAAAACTGTTTTTT. It yields the protein CASSPRQGVATNEKLFF. Together with reference TRBV7-9 and TRBJ1-4, the CDR3 gives the full variable domain: DTGVSQNPRHKITKRGQNVTFRCDPISEHNRLYWYRQTLGQGPEFLTYFQNEAQLEKSRLLSDRFSAERPKGSFSTLEIQRTEQGDSAMYLCASSPRQGVATNEKLFFGSGTQLSVL.